This T cell receptor (beta chain) was captured by sequencing in a study of blood T cells in healthy people across ages. Study findings and constraints: As age increased, TCR beta diversity per million T cells fell in a roughly linear fashion.

This CDR3 spans 14 amino acids. The germline V gene encodes CDR1 SGHRS and CDR2 YFSETQ. V trimming: 4 bases; J trimming: 5 bases; junction bases outside the gene matches: 6. Sample-barcoded 5' priming and a J-beta primer mix drove a second PCR of 7 to 11 cycles. At least 2.5 million CDR3-containing paired-end reads were obtained per sample. TCRdb itself ran the 5' RACE reads through MiXCR, one entry per CDR3 protein. The repertoire includes 700,000 or so distinct CDR3 sequences, 35% to 50% of them detected once, and approximately 29% sits in the top ten. In the case of this clonotype: The antigen remains undetermined.

The chain uses TRBV5-1 and TRBJ2-5, with TRBD1 matching over 9 bases. The receptor's source is an elderly man in good health. The sequenced material came from blood. The CDR3 DNA reads TGCGCCAGCAGCACCGGACAGGGGTGGGAGACCCAGTACTTC. It yields the protein CASSTGQGWETQYF. Variable domain in full (rest from reference TRBV5-1 and TRBJ2-5): KAGVTQTPRYLIKTRGQQVTLSCSPISGHRSVSWYQQTPGQGLQFLFEYFSETQRNKGNFPGRFSGRQFSNSRSEMNVSTLELGDSALYLCASSTGQGWETQYFGPGTRLLVL.